These 28 T cell receptor beta chains were sequenced from one sample in a study of blood T cell repertoires in COVID-19. This table comes from immunoSEQ multiplex PCR, and its TCRdb copy is limited to in-frame clones, with some not included. The repertoire holds more than 100,000 clones, with around 80% as singletons. The sequencing input was PBMCs or T cells enriched from blood (not recorded which). These TCRs come from a middle-aged man with acute COVID-19.

The chain carries TRBV7-9 and TRBJ1-1, with 9 nucleotides matching TRBD1. The CDR3 has 16 residues. With 4 bases clipped from V and 1 base from J, the junction kept 7 bases outside the gene matches. From germline, CDR1 is SEHNR and CDR2 FQNEAQ (reference sequence). CDR3 loop: CASSYAQGAPNTEAFF. The CDR3 region has the DNA TGTGCCAGCAGCTACGCACAGGGGGCCCCGAACACTGAAGCTTTCTTT.

This clone was recorded a few times. V and J are TRBV27 and TRBJ1-5, with D uncertain. CDR3 length: 12 residues. Germline lookup yields CDR1 MNHEY and CDR2 SMNVEV (reference sequence). The ends were cut back, 6 bases at V and 5 bases at J, with 8 bases in the middle. CDR3 amino acids: CASSFIDQPQHF. CDR3 in DNA: TGTGCCAGCAGCTTTATCGATCAGCCCCAGCATTTT.

J is TRBJ1-4 and V is TRBV9; perhaps TRBD1 as D (6 bases). Germline values: CDR1 SGDLS, CDR2 YYNGEE. The CDR3 is 14 amino acids. The V end was cut by 0 bases, the J end by 6 bases, with 9 bases between. In nucleotides, the CDR3 is TGTGCCAGCAGCGTAGGGGGGCCCCATGAAAAACTGTTTTTT. It yields the protein CASSVGGPHEKLFF.

This rearrangement joins TRBV19 to TRBJ1-5; D possibly corresponds to TRBD1 (5 bases). This CDR3 spans 13 amino acids. Trimming removed 7 bases at V and 6 bases at J, with 13 bases between. Looked up from germline, CDR1 is LNHDA and CDR2 is SQIVND (reference sequence). CDR3 in DNA: TGTGCCAGTACGGCTTGGGGGGGTCAGCCCCAGCATTTT. This codes for CASTAWGGQPQHF.

The CDR3 sequence is CASSYQGETQYF. The CDR3 DNA reads as TGTGCCAGCAGTTATCAGGGGGAGACCCAGTACTTC. The V and J genes are TRBV28 and TRBJ2-5, with a weak D call TRBD1 (6 bases). V shed 4 bases and J shed 5 bases, with 8 bases lying between them. This CDR3 region has 12 residues. CDR1 MDHEN and CDR2 SYDVKM come from the germline V gene.

V gene TRBV20-1 combines with J gene TRBJ2-7; D remains ambiguous. V lost 5 bases, J lost 11 bases, and 16 bases lay in between. The germline V gene encodes CDR1 DFQATT and CDR2 SNEGSKA (reference sequence). The CDR3 length is 11 residues. The CDR3: CSALFGETEYF. In DNA, the CDR3 is TGCAGTGCTCTATTCGGAGAAACTGAGTACTTC.

The V call is TRBV7-8, the J call TRBJ1-1, with 8 bases matching TRBD1. Per germline, CDR1 SGHVS and CDR2 FQNEAQ. The CDR3 spans 15 residues. V trimming: 3 bases; J trimming: 5 bases; junction bases outside the gene matches: 8. CDR3: CASSFTGGEDTEAFF. The CDR3, as DNA: TGTGCCAGCAGCTTTACAGGGGGTGAGGATACTGAAGCTTTCTTT.

This chain connects TRBV21-1 to TRBJ1-1; the table assigns TRBD1, which was not confirmed against the DNA. TRBV21-1 is recorded as a pseudogene. CDR3 length: 15 amino acids. CDR3 in DNA: TGTGCCAGCAGCGGACTCAGGGGGCGAGGAACTGAAGCTTTCTTT. Protein: CASSGLRGRGTEAFF.

The chain carries TRBV3-1 (or the pseudogene TRBV3-2) and TRBJ1-5, with 10 positions matching TRBD1. V shed 3 bases and J 3 bases; nucleotides not matched to a gene: 5. This CDR3 is 16 amino acids long. Germline CDR1 is LGHDT and CDR2 is YNNKEL (reference sequence). The CDR3: CASSHRTGGNNQPQHF. The CDR3 nucleotides are TGTGCCAGCAGCCATAGGACAGGGGGAAACAATCAGCCCCAGCATTTT.

In its sample, this clone was seen a few times. This sequence joins TRBV30 and TRBJ1-5; D call uncertain. CDR1 and CDR2 (germline): GTSNPN, SVGIG (reference sequence). Trimming cost V 0 bases and J 1 base, with 13 bases left between them. The CDR3 is 16 amino acids. The CDR3 loop reads CAWSVGWGASNQPQHF. The CDR3 DNA follows: TGTGCCTGGAGTGTAGGTTGGGGAGCGAGCAATCAGCCCCAGCATTTT.

This clone was seen only a few times. This chain links TRBV4-1 with TRBJ1-1; 7 positions agree with TRBD1. After removal of 0 bases from V and 4 bases from J, the junction contained 5 bases not matched to a gene. Germline CDR1 MGHRA, CDR2 YSYEKL. This CDR3 contains 15 residues. CDR3 sequence (DNA): TGCGCCAGCAGCCAAGAATACAGGGGAGGCACTGAAGCTTTCTTT. As protein: CASSQEYRGGTEAFF.

This chain uses TRBV10-2 with TRBJ1-1, with 7 bases matching TRBD1. With 4 bases clipped from V and 4 bases from J, the junction kept 9 bases outside the gene matches. In germline, CDR1 is WSHSY, CDR2 SAAADI. There are 15 residues in the CDR3. The CDR3 DNA reads TGCGCCAGCAGTGTAACAGGGGCCCCGACCACTGAAGCTTTCTTT. Its translation: CASSVTGAPTTEAFF.

This sequence joins TRBV24-1 and TRBJ2-5; the match to TRBD1 covers 11 bases. CDR1 is KGHDR, CDR2 SFDVKD, per germline. The length of the CDR3 is 17 residues. V lost 1 base, J lost 4 bases, and 7 bases stayed unmatched. CDR3 sequence (DNA): TGTGCCACCAGTGATTTCCCCGGACAGGGGGCGGGAGAGACCCAGTACTTC. Protein product: CATSDFPGQGAGETQYF.

This clone appeared a single time. The CDR3 region is CASSSGLAGVHEQFF. The CDR3 coding sequence is TGTGCCAGCAGCTCGGGACTAGCGGGAGTCCATGAGCAGTTCTTC. V gene TRBV11-3 combines with J gene TRBJ2-1, with TRBD2 matching 14 bases. Germline V gene data show CDR1 as SGHNT and CDR2 as YENEEA. The CDR3 length is 15 residues. Losses at the gene ends were 4 bases for V and 8 bases for J; bases not matched to a gene: 4.

This clone was detected once. CDR3 nucleotide sequence: TGTGCTAGTGGTGCTGGGGACAGATCTAACACTGAAGCTTTCTTT. Its translation: CASGAGDRSNTEAFF. The rearrangement uses TRBV12-5 and TRBJ1-1, with 7 bases matching TRBD1. CDR1 is LGHNT, CDR2 FRNRAP, per germline. The length of the CDR3 is 15 residues. Losses at the gene ends were 5 bases for V and 2 bases for J; bases not matched to a gene: 8.

Here the CDR3 DNA reads TGTGCCAGCAGTGAAGCTGGGGGGGGAGGGACTGAAGCTTTCTTT. As protein: CASSEAGGGGTEAFF. The rearrangement links TRBV6-1 to TRBJ1-1; D is possibly TRBD1 (5 bases). The CDR3 loop spans 15 amino acids. Trimming took off 0 bases at V and 5 bases at J, with 13 bases between the two ends. CDR1 is MNHNS and CDR2 is SASEGT in the germline V gene.

This chain joins TRBV13 and TRBJ2-7; 7 nucleotides line up with TRBD1. CDR3 length equals 16 residues. Germline loops: CDR1 PRHDT, CDR2 FYEKMQ (reference sequence). V lost 5 bases, J lost 0 bases, and 10 bases stayed unmatched. This CDR3 reads CASSPRQGPSSYEQYF. In nucleotides, the CDR3 is TGTGCCAGCAGCCCTCGACAGGGACCTTCCTCCTACGAGCAGTACTTC.

CDR3 residues: CASSEWQFQGYTF. The CDR3 coding sequence is TGTGCCAGCAGTGAATGGCAGTTCCAGGGCTACACCTTC. The rearrangement uses TRBV6-1 and TRBJ1-2; D is ambiguous. Germline loops: CDR1 MNHNS, CDR2 SASEGT. This CDR3 region has 13 residues. Trimming removed 2 bases from V and 8 bases from J, with 12 bases in between.

This sequence joins TRBV7-9 and TRBJ2-7; 7 bases line up with TRBD2. Germline CDR1 is SEHNR and CDR2 is FQNEAQ (reference sequence). This CDR3 comprises 15 residues. The V and J ends lost 6 bases and 9 bases, in that order; junction bases with no gene match: 17. CDR3 sequence reads: CASSPAGREPPSQYF. In DNA form, the CDR3 reads TGTGCCAGCAGTCCAGCGGGGCGGGAGCCCCCATCGCAGTACTTC. The full variable domain, in which reference TRBV7-9 and TRBJ2-7 provide the parts outside the CDR3, is DTGVSQNPRHKITKRGQNVTFRCDPISEHNRLYWYRQTLGQGPEFLTYFQNEAQLEKSRLLSDRFSAERPKGSFSTLEIQRTEQGDSAMYLCASSPAGREPPSQYFGPGTRLTVT.

The V and J genes are TRBV11-3 and TRBJ2-1; D may be TRBD1 (5 bases). V was trimmed by 0 bases and J by 4 bases, leaving 7 bases between them. Looked up from germline, CDR1 is SGHNT and CDR2 is YENEEA. This CDR3 is built from 14 residues. CDR3 DNA: TGTGCCAGCAGCTTAGATGACAGTTACAATGAGCAGTTCTTC. Protein: CASSLDDSYNEQFF.

The chain uses TRBV2 and TRBJ2-3; the match to TRBD2 covers 10 bases. CDR3 length: 14 residues. The germline V gene has CDR1 SNHLY and CDR2 FYNNEI. With 7 bases clipped from V and 4 bases from J, the junction kept 5 bases outside the gene matches. CDR3 residues: CASTSGGAPDTQYF. The CDR3 coding sequence is TGTGCCAGCACCAGCGGGGGGGCCCCAGATACGCAGTATTTT.

This rearrangement joins TRBV4-1 to TRBJ2-2, with a tentative D call TRBD1 (6 bases). The CDR3 runs to 16 residues. Germline V lookup: CDR1 MGHRA, CDR2 YSYEKL. CDR3 sequence (DNA): TGCGCTAGTACAAGGGGGACACTCACGAACACCGGGGAGCTGTTTTTT. Translation gives CASTRGTLTNTGELFF.

V and J are TRBV5-1 and TRBJ2-7; a possible D gene is TRBD2 (6 bases). Germline-derived CDR1 and CDR2 are SGHRS and YFSETQ. Trimming left V 4 bases short and J 1 base short, with 15 bases between. This CDR3 comprises 15 residues. The CDR3 region has the DNA TGCGCCAGCAGCCTGGGAGGACTACCATCCTACGAGCAGTACTTC. The encoded protein is CASSLGGLPSYEQYF.

This clone was detected a few times. The chain employs TRBV3-1 (or the pseudogene TRBV3-2) and TRBJ1-4; D is perhaps TRBD1 (6 bases). CDR1 and CDR2 (germline): LGHDT, YNNKEL (reference sequence). The ends were cut back, 4 bases at V and 6 bases at J, with 12 bases in the middle. The CDR3 sequence is 14 residues long. CDR3: CASSPGGLDEKLFF. In DNA, the CDR3 is TGTGCCAGCAGCCCGGGGGGGCTCGATGAAAAACTGTTTTTT.

The rearrangement links TRBV7-9 to TRBJ2-3; tentative D call: TRBD2 (6 bases). The V and J ends lost 7 bases and 0 bases respectively, with 17 bases between them. Germline CDR1 SEHNR, CDR2 FQNEAQ (reference sequence). This CDR3 region has 16 residues. The DNA for the CDR3 is TGTGCCAGCAACCGGTTGCTAGCGTCCAGCACAGATACGCAGTATTTT. Protein: CASNRLLASSTDTQYF.

The table lists this clone with a count of one. V usage is TRBV7-9 and J usage is TRBJ2-7; D perhaps matches TRBD1 (5 bases). Germline V CDR1 and CDR2: SEHNR, FQNEAQ (reference sequence). The length of the CDR3 is 16 residues. Trimming took off 0 bases at V and 2 bases at J, with 14 bases between the two ends. This CDR3 reads CASSLARGIFTYEQYF. The CDR3 DNA sequence: TGTGCCAGCAGCTTAGCAAGGGGTATTTTTACCTACGAGCAGTACTTC.

The chain links TRBV6-1 to TRBJ1-3, with D tentatively TRBD1 (5 bases). Trimming left V 3 bases short and J 0 bases short, with 12 bases between. CDR1 and CDR2 (germline): MNHNS, SASEGT. The CDR3 has 16 residues. The CDR3 loop reads CASSEGRASSGNTIYF. CDR3 nucleotide sequence: TGTGCCAGCAGTGAGGGCAGGGCAAGCTCTGGAAACACCATATATTTT.

The rearrangement uses TRBV3-1 (or the pseudogene TRBV3-2) and TRBJ1-1; a possible D gene is TRBD1 (5 bases). V was shortened by 1 base and J by 3 bases, with 9 bases between the two germline ends. There are 14 residues in the CDR3. The V gene's germline CDR1 is LGHDT and CDR2 YNNKEL (reference sequence). CDR3 in DNA: TGTGCCAGCAGCCAAGGGGGGGGTTACACTGAAGCTTTCTTT. Protein product: CASSQGGGYTEAFF.